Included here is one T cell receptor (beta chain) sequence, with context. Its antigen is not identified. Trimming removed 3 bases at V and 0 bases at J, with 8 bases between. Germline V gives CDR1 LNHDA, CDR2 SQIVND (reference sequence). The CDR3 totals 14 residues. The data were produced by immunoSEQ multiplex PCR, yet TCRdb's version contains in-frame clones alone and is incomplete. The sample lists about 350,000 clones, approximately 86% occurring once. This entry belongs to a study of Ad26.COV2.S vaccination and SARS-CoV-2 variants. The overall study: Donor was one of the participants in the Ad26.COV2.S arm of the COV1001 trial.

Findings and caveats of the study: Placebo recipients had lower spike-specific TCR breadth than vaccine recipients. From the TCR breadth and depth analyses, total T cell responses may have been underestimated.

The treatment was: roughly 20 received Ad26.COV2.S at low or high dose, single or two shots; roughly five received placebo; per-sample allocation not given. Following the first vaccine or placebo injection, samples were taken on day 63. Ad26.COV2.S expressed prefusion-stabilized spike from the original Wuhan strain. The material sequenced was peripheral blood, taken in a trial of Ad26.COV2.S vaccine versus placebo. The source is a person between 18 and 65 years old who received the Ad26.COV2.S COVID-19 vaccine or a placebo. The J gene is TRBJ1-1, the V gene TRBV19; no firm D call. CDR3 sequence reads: CASSMVAMNTEAFF. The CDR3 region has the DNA TGTGCCAGTAGTATGGTGGCAATGAACACTGAAGCTTTCTTT.